This is a list of T cell receptor beta chains from one sample in a study of CD8+CD57+ T cells in acquired aplastic anemia. TCRdb called the reads again in MiXCR, with one record for every CDR3 protein. The sample lists about 180,000 distinct CDR3 sequences, roughly half occurring once. Sequencing used sorted CD4+, CD8+, or CD8+CD57+ T cells (not recorded which) from PBMCs. These receptor sequences come from a human donor in good health. CDR3s include the opening cysteine and the closing phenylalanine or tryptophan.

v_call: TRBV7-3; j_call: TRBJ2-3; cdr3_aa: CASSPPERDTQYF
v_call: TRBV6-2/TRBV6-3; j_call: TRBJ1-1; cdr3_aa: CASSYLDRGTEAFF
v_call: TRBV12-3/TRBV12-4; j_call: TRBJ2-2; cdr3_aa: CASSLGGIYGELFF
v_call: TRBV2; j_call: TRBJ1-6; cdr3_aa: CASSAQIVDSPLHF
v_call: TRBV19; j_call: TRBJ2-7; cdr3_aa: CASRLAGGRYEQYF
v_call: TRBV9; j_call: TRBJ2-1; cdr3_aa: CAGSARDEAEQFF
v_call: TRBV7-3; j_call: TRBJ2-2; cdr3_aa: CASSLMGDTGELFF
v_call: TRBV7-6; j_call: TRBJ2-1; cdr3_aa: CASSFSGRTGEQFF
v_call: TRBV10-3; j_call: TRBJ1-2; cdr3_aa: CAMASTGPNYGYTF
v_call: TRBV14; j_call: TRBJ2-3; cdr3_aa: CASSTRPDTQYF
v_call: TRBV11-2; j_call: TRBJ2-1; cdr3_aa: CASSYGTSGDNEQFF
v_call: TRBV5-5; j_call: TRBJ1-1; cdr3_aa: CASSLARQGALPEAFF
v_call: TRBV2; j_call: TRBJ1-4; cdr3_aa: CASSDPAAGRTMRGEKLFF
v_call: TRBV7-8; j_call: TRBJ2-7; cdr3_aa: CASSSRQGIYEQYF